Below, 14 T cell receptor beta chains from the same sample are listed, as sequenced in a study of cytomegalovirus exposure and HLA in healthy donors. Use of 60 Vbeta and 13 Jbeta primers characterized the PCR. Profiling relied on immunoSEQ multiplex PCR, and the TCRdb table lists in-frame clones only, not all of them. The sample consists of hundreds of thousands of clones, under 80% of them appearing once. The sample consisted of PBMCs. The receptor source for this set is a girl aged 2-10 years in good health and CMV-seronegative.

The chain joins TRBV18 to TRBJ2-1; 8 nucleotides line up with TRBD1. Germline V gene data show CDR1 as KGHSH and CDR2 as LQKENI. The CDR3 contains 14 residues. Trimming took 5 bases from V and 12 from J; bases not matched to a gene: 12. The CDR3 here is CASSVSNRGYAQFF. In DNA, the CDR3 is TGTGCCAGCTCAGTCTCCAACAGGGGGTATGCGCAGTTCTTC.

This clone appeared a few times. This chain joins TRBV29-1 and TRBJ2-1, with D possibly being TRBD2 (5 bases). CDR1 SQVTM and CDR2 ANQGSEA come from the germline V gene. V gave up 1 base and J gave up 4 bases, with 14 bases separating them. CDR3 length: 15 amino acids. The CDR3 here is CSVEGASGMYNEQFF. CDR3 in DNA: TGCAGCGTTGAAGGGGCCTCGGGAATGTACAATGAGCAGTTCTTC.

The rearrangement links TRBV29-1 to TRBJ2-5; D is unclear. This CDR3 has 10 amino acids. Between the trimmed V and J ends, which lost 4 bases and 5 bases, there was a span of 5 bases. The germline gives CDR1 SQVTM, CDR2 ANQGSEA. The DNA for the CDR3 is TGCAGCGTTGTTCGGGAGACCCAGTACTTC. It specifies CSVVRETQYF.

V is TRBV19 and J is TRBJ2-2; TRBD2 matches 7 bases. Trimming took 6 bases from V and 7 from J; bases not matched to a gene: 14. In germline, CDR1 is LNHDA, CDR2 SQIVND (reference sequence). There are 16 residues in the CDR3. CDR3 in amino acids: CASSIGGGRFSGELFF. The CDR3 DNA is TGTGCCAGTAGCATTGGTGGCGGGAGATTTAGCGGGGAGCTGTTTTTT.

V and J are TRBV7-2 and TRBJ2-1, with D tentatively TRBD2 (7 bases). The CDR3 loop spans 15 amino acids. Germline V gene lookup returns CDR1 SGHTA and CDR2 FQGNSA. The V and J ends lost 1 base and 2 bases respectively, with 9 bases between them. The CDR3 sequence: CASSLVGGPYNEQFF. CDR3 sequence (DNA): TGTGCCAGCAGCTTAGTGGGGGGGCCCTACAATGAGCAGTTCTTC. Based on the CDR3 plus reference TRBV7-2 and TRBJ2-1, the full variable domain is GAGVSQSPSNKVTEKGKDVELRCDPISGHTALYWYRQSLGQGLEFLIYFQGNSAPDKSGLPSDRFSAERTGGSVSTLTIQRTQQEDSAVYLCASSLVGGPYNEQFFGPGTRLTVL.

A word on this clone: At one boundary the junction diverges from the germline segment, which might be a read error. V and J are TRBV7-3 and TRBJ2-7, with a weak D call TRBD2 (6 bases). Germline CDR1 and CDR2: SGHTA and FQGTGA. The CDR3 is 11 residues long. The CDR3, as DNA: TGTGCCAGCAGCTCAAGACCCGCGGGGAATTTC. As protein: CASSSRPAGNF.

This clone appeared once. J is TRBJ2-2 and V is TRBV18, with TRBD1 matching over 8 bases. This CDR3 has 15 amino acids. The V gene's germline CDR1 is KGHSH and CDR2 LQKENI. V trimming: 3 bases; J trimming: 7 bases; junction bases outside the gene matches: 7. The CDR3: CASSPQDREGGELFF. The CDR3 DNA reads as TGTGCCAGCTCACCGCAGGACAGGGAAGGCGGGGAGCTGTTTTTT. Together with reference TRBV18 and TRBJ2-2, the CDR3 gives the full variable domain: NAGVMQNPRHLVRRRGQEARLRCSPMKGHSHVYWYRQLPEEGLKFMVYLQKENIIDESGMPKERFSAEFPKEGPSILRIQQVVRGDSAAYFCASSPQDREGGELFFGEGSRLTVL.

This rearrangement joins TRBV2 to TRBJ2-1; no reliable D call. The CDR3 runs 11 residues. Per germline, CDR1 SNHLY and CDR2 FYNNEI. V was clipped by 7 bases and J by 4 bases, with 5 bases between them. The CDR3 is CASTPYNEQFF. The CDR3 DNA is TGTGCCAGCACCCCTTACAATGAGCAGTTCTTC.

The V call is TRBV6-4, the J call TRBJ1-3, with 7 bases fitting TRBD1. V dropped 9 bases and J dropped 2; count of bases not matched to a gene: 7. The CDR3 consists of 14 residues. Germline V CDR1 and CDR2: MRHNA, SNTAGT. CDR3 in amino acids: CASKTGRTGNTIYF. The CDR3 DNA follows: TGTGCCAGTAAGACAGGGAGGACTGGAAACACCATATATTTT.

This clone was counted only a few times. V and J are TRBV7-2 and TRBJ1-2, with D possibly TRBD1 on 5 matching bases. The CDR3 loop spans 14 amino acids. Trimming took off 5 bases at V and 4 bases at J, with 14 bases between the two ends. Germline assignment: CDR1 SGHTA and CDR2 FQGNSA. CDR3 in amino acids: CASSPRAPPYGYTF. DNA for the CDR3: TGTGCCAGCAGCCCCAGGGCCCCCCCCTATGGCTACACCTTC.

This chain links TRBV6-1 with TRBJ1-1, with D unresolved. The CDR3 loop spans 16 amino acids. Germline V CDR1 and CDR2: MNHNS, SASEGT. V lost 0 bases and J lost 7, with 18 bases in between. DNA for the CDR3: TGTGCCAGCAGTGAAGCTCTGGTGTATTCCGGGGATGAAGCTTTCTTT. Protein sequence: CASSEALVYSGDEAFF.

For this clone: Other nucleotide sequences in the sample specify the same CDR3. CDR3 DNA sequence: TGCAGCGTCCTAACAGGGAGCTCCTACAATGAGCAGTTCTTC. Translating gives CSVLTGSSYNEQFF. The chain links TRBV29-1 to TRBJ2-1, with D possibly TRBD1 on 6 matching bases. The CDR3 loop spans 14 amino acids. V shed 6 bases and J shed 0 bases, with 12 bases lying between them. Germline V CDR1 and CDR2: SQVTM, ANQGSEA.

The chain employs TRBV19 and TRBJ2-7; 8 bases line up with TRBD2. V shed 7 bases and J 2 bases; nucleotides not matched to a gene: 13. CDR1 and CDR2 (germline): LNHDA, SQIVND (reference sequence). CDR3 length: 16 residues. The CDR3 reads CASTTRWAAGAYEQYF. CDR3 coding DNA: TGTGCCAGTACCACCCGGTGGGCAGCGGGGGCCTACGAGCAGTACTTC.

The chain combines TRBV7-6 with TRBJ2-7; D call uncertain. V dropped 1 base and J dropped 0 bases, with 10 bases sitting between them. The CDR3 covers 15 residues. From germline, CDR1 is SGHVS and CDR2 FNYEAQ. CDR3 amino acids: CASSLDRGSSYEQYF. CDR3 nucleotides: TGTGCCAGCAGCTTAGATCGCGGAAGCTCCTACGAGCAGTACTTC.